This T cell receptor beta chain originates from a study of Ad26.COV2.S vaccination and SARS-CoV-2 variants. On the study more broadly: Donor was assigned to the Ad26.COV2.S arm of trial COV1001. Ad26.COV2.S given intramuscularly, once or twice 56 days apart.

The method was immunoSEQ multiplex PCR; TCRdb's version includes in-frame clones alone and lacks a portion of them. The table records roughly 700,000 clones, about 90% of them present only once. Study results and limitations: The TCR breadth and depth analyses may have understated or missed part of the total T cell responses.

As to this clone: What it binds is not known.

Germline loops: CDR1 MNHEY, CDR2 SVGAGI. J gave up 5 bases and V 3 bases, and 4 bases lay outside the gene matches. CDR3 size: 14 residues. Treatment here: over 15 received Ad26.COV2.S at low or high dose, single or two shots; several received placebo; per-sample allocation not given. Day 63 after the first injection of vaccine or placebo was the sampling time. An adult of 18-55 years in Boston served as donor. The V call is TRBV6-5, the J call TRBJ2-3, with 8 bases matching TRBD2. This TCR was sampled from a person between 18 and 60 years old who received the Ad26.COV2.S COVID-19 vaccine or a placebo. This material consisted of peripheral blood, taken in a trial of Ad26.COV2.S vaccine versus placebo. The CDR3 DNA reads as TGTGCCAGCAGTTATGAGCTAGCGGGAGATACGCAGTATTTT. Encoded protein: CASSYELAGDTQYF.